This T cell receptor beta chain is drawn from a study of T cells in Graves' hyperthyroidism and ophthalmopathy. Study-wide results and caveats: The model's output predicted ophthalmopathy at a median of around 7 months prior to onset. A 13 V-J signature model discriminated ophthalmopathy versus stable hyperthyroidism. In the blood, most expanded thyroid clonotypes above 0.001 appeared as well.

The CDR3 is made up of 14 amino acids. Germline CDR1 SGHTA, CDR2 FQGNSA. Between the trimmed V and J ends, which lost 1 base and 5 bases, there was a span of 11 bases. This clonotype has a count of ten or more. The antigen is unknown. RNA transcripts yielded amplified TCR beta CDR3 regions. First-round RT-PCR of the TCR CDR3 relied on the HTBI primer set. TCRdb fed the multiplex PCR reads into MiXCR, producing one record per CDR3 protein. The sample carries roughly 240,000 distinct CDR3 sequences, approximately 23% recorded once. The V call is TRBV7-2, the J call TRBJ1-1; a weak D match, TRBD1 (5 bases). The sequence was collected from a middle-aged woman with Graves' ophthalmopathy. Sequences were obtained from blood. CDR3 nucleotides: TGTGCCAGCAGCTTAGACCAGGGAATGACTGAAGCTTTCTTT. Protein product: CASSLDQGMTEAFF.